Listed below are T cell receptor beta chains from one sample, sequenced in a study of beta chain features in type 1 diabetes. The assay was immunoSEQ multiplex PCR, and TCRdb's table has in-frame clones only and misses some. This table has 300,000 to 400,000 clones, approximately 11% appearing once. Sequencing was performed on naive CD4+ T cells from blood. These receptors were obtained from a woman aged 30 to 39 in good health. Both conserved end residues are part of each CDR3. The D gene is left open where the match is weak. Not all rows give a size; the values are once, few, many and, for expanded clones, a class.

d_call	v_call	clone_size	j_call	cdr3_nt	cdr3_aa
NA	TRBV7-2	few	TRBJ2-3	TGTGCCAGCAGCTTAGACCTGCAGGGCACAGATACGCAGTATTTT	CASSLDLQGTDTQYF
TRBD2	TRBV7-9	few	TRBJ2-1	TGTGCCAGCAGCCCAACCTGGACTAGCGGGCTCTCCTACAATGAGCAGTTCTTC	CASSPTWTSGLSYNEQFF
TRBD2	TRBV4-2	NA	TRBJ2-1	TGTGCCAGCAGCCACCGCAGGCTCGGGAGGGGCTCCTACAATGAGCAGTTCTTC	CASSHRRLGRGSYNEQFF
NA	TRBV7-3	NA	TRBJ1-1	TGTGCCAGCAGGGACAGCCACACTGAAGCTTTCTTT	CASRDSHTEAFF
NA	TRBV5-1	few	TRBJ1-1	TGCGCCAGTACCGGCGGGGTAGGTACTGAAGCTTTCTTT	CASTGGVGTEAFF
NA	TRBV5-6	NA	TRBJ1-1	TGTGCCAGCACTCAGGGTGGAAACACTGAAGCTTTCTTT	CASTQGGNTEAFF
NA	TRBV7-2	few	TRBJ2-3	TGTGCCAGCAGCTTAAGTTACAGGGTCTGGGGAGATACGCAGTATTTT	CASSLSYRVWGDTQYF
TRBD2	TRBV7-2	NA	TRBJ2-1	TGTGCCAGCAGCTTCTCCTCTTTAGCGGGAGGGGAGCAGTTCTTC	CASSFSSLAGGEQFF
TRBD2	TRBV6-5	few	TRBJ2-1	TGTGCCAGCAGCTCCGGGACTAGCGGTTACAATGAGCAGTTCTTC	CASSSGTSGYNEQFF
NA	TRBV7-2	NA	TRBJ2-3	TGTGCCAGCAGCTTAGTTTCAGTGTCGTTATATGCAGATACGCAGTATTTT	CASSLVSVSLYADTQYF
NA	TRBV7-3	NA	TRBJ1-2	TGTGCCAGCAGCTTACAGGCTAACTATGGCTACACCTTC	CASSLQANYGYTF
TRBD2	TRBV5-6	NA	TRBJ2-5	TGTGCCAGCAGCCTGGGACTAGCGGGAGTGGTAGAGACCCAGTACTTC	CASSLGLAGVVETQYF
TRBD1	TRBV9	few	TRBJ2-1	TGTGCCAGCAGCGTGAAGTCAGGGGGTGAGCAGTTCTTC	CASSVKSGGEQFF
TRBD2	TRBV5-4	NA	TRBJ2-1	TGTGCCAGCAGCTTTTTGATTGGGACTAGAAACAATGAGCAGTTCTTC	CASSFLIGTRNNEQFF
TRBD1	TRBV5-1	few	TRBJ2-7	TGCGCCAGCAGCCCGGGACAGGGGATCCCCTACGAGCAGTACTTC	CASSPGQGIPYEQYF
NA	TRBV7-3	NA	TRBJ1-2	TGTGCCAGCAGCTTAACTTCAGGATCCGGCTACACCTTC	CASSLTSGSGYTF
TRBD2	TRBV25-1	NA	TRBJ2-7	TGTGCCAGCACCTCGGGACTAGCGGGATCCTACGAGCAGTACTTC	CASTSGLAGSYEQYF
TRBD2	TRBV5-1	few	TRBJ2-3	TGCGCCAGCAGCACGGGACTAGCGGGGAACACAGATACGCAGTATTTT	CASSTGLAGNTDTQYF
TRBD2	TRBV4-3	few	TRBJ2-7	TGCGCCAGCAGCCAAGCGCCGGGACTAGCGGACTTTTACGAGCAGTACTTC	CASSQAPGLADFYEQYF
TRBD2	TRBV15	NA	TRBJ2-1	TGTGCCACCAGCAGAGATCGAGCGGGAAATAACAATGAGCAGTTCTTC	CATSRDRAGNNNEQFF
NA	TRBV5-1	few	TRBJ2-1	TGCGCCAGCAGCTCTTCCGGGACTGAATACAATGAGCAGTTCTTC	CASSSSGTEYNEQFF
NA	TRBV7-3	NA	TRBJ2-1	TGTGCCAGCAGCTTACGCCGGAGCTCCTACAATGAGCAGTTCTTC	CASSLRRSSYNEQFF
NA	TRBV18	NA	TRBJ1-5	TGTGCCAGCTCACCTCTCGAGAATAGCAATCAGCCCCAGCATTTT	CASSPLENSNQPQHF